This paragraph covers one T cell receptor beta chain sequence. Seattle's cohort entered during active infection and was followed longitudinally. Source study methods: From reference gene primer amplification, estimates of nucleated cell counts were derived. Clones were sequenced by immunoSEQ multiplex PCR, and TCRdb holds only the in-frame ones, with some missing. The V and J calls and clone size come from that table; D and trimming were worked out from the DNA. The table has 250,000 to 350,000 clones, approximately 91% seen once. This entry belongs to a study of blood T cell repertoires in COVID-19. Study background: The study drew acute and convalescent COVID-19 samples from the United States, Italy and Spain. T cells, B-cell-depleted T cells, or PBMCs supplied cDNA or gDNA.

The TCR originated in a woman aged 25 to 39 with COVID-19, enrolled during active disease. Sequences were obtained from peripheral blood.

In DNA form, the CDR3 reads TGTGCCATCAGTGAGTCCCCCGCCCGGCAGGGCAATGAGCAGTTCTTC. This sequence encodes CAISESPARQGNEQFF. The V gene is TRBV10-3, the J gene TRBJ2-1, with D possibly being TRBD1 (5 bases). This CDR3 region has 16 residues. V was pared by 0 bases and J by 6 bases, with 15 bases between. Germline V gives CDR1 ENHRY, CDR2 SYGVKD.